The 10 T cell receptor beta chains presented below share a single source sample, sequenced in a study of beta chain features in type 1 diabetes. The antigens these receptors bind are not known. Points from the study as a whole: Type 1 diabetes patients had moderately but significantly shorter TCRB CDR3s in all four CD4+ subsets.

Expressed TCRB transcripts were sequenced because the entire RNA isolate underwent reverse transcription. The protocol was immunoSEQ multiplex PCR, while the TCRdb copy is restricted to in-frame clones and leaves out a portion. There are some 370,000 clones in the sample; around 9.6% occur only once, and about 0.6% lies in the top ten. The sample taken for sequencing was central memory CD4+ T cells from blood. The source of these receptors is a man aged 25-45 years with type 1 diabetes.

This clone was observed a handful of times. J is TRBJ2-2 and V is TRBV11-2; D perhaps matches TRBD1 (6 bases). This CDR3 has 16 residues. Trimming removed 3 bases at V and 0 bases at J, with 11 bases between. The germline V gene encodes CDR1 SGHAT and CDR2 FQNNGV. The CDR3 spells CASSFNAGANTGELFF. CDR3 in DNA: TGTGCCAGCAGCTTTAACGCAGGGGCGAACACCGGGGAGCTGTTTTTT.

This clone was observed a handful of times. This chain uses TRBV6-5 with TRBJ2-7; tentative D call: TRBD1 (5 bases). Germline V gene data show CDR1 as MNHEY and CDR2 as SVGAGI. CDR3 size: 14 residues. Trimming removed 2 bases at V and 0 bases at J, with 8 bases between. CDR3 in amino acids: CASSYDRASYEQYF. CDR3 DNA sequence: TGTGCCAGCAGTTACGACAGAGCCTCCTACGAGCAGTACTTC.

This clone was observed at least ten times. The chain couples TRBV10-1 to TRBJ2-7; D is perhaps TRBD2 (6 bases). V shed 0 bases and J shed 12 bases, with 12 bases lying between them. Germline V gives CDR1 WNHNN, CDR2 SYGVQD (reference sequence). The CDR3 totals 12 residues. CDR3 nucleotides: TGCGCCAGCAGTGAGTCGGGCGGGACGTCGTACTTC. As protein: CASSESGGTSYF.

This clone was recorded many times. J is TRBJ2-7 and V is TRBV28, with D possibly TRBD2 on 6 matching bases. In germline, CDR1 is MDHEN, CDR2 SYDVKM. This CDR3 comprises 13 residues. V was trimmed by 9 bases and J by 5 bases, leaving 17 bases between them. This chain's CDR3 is CASSGPWRNEQYF. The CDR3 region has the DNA TGTGCCAGTAGCGGTCCCTGGCGGAACGAGCAGTACTTC.

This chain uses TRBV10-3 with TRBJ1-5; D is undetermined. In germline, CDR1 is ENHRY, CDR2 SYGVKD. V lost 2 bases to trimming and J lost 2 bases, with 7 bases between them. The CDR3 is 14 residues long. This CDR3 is CAISEGVGNQPQHF. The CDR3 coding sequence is TGTGCCATCAGTGAGGGCGTTGGCAATCAGCCCCAGCATTTT.

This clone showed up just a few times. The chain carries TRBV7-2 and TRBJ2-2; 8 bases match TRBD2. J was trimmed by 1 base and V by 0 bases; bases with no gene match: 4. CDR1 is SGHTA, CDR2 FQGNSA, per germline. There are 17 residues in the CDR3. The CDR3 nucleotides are TGTGCCAGCAGCTTAGCGGGCGGGAGGCTGAACACCGGGGAGCTGTTTTTT. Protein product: CASSLAGGRLNTGELFF.

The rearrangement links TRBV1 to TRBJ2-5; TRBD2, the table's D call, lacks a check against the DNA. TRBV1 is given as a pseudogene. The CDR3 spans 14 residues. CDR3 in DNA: TGCACCAGCAGCCAAGATAACGGGTGGGAGACCCAGTACTTC. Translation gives CTSSQDNGWETQYF.

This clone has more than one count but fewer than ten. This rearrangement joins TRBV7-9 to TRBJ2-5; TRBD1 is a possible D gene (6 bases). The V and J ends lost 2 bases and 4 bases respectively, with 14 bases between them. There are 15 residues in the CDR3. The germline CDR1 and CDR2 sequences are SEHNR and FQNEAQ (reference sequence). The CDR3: CASSLLTGNAETQYF. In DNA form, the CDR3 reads TGTGCCAGCAGCTTATTAACAGGGAACGCAGAGACCCAGTACTTC.

The CDR3 DNA is TGTGCCAGCAGCTTACGGACACGAGATACGCAGTATTTT. It codes for CASSLRTRDTQYF. The V gene is TRBV5-6, the J gene TRBJ2-3; D possibly corresponds to TRBD1 (5 bases). Trimming shortened V by 2 bases and J by 5 bases, and 9 bases separated the two germline ends. This CDR3 has 13 amino acids. Germline CDR1 and CDR2: SGHDT and YYEEEE.

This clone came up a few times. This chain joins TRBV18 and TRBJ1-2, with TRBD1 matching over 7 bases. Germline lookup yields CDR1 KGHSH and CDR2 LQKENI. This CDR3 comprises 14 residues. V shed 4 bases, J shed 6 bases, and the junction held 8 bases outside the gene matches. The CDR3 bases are TGTGCCAGCTCACTTTCGACAGGGCATGATGGCTACACCTTC. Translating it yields CASSLSTGHDGYTF.